The 30 T cell receptor beta chains below come from one sample, sequenced in a study of blood T cell repertoires in COVID-19. TCRdb's copy holds only in-frame clones and misses some; the assay was immunoSEQ multiplex PCR. The sample contains tens of thousands of clones, approximately 83% of which appear only once. Input material: peripheral blood. The receptors originated from a human donor in a cohort sampled during active COVID-19. The donor label of this sample is uncertain.

A single count supports this clone. The V and J genes are TRBV28 and TRBJ1-2; TRBD1 is a possible D gene (5 bases). Trimming left V 5 bases short and J 2 bases short, with 12 bases between. The CDR3 is made up of 14 amino acids. Germline-derived CDR1 and CDR2 are MDHEN and SYDVKM. The CDR3 loop is CASSTGGENYGYTF. CDR3 nucleotide sequence: TGTGCCAGCAGTACCGGGGGGGAGAACTATGGCTACACCTTC.

This chain connects TRBV15 to TRBJ2-5, with 10 bases matching TRBD1. Per germline, CDR1 LNHNV and CDR2 YYDKDF (reference sequence). The junction had 12 bases not matched to a gene; V was cut back by 1 base and J by 4 bases. This CDR3 has 18 residues. The CDR3 here is CATSRVEFRDRGLETQYF. CDR3 nucleotide sequence: TGTGCCACCAGCAGAGTTGAATTCCGGGACAGGGGATTAGAGACCCAGTACTTC. The variable domain in full, with the rest retrieved from reference TRBV15 and TRBJ2-5, is DAMVIQNPRYQVTQFGKPVTLSCSQTLNHNVMYWYQQKSSQAPKLLFHYYDKDFNNEADTPDNFQSRRPNTSFCFLDIRSPGLGDTAMYLCATSRVEFRDRGLETQYFGPGTRLLVL.

The gene calls are TRBV13 and TRBJ1-2; D uncertain. CDR1 is PRHDT, CDR2 FYEKMQ, per germline (reference sequence). The V gene lost 5 bases and the J gene lost 2 bases, with 12 bases spanning the gap. The CDR3 is 14 amino acids. In DNA form, the CDR3 reads TGTGCCAGCAGCCTCGGACGGGGAAACTATGGCTACACCTTC. Its translation: CASSLGRGNYGYTF.

The chain uses TRBV2 and TRBJ2-3; 8 bases map to TRBD1. The CDR3 sequence is 14 residues long. Germline V gives CDR1 SNHLY, CDR2 FYNNEI. Trimming took 6 bases from V and 3 from J; bases not matched to a gene: 5. In nucleotides, the CDR3 is TGTGCCAGCAGCGCAGGGGGCTGGACAGATACGCAGTATTTT. This gives the protein CASSAGGWTDTQYF.

J is TRBJ1-1 and V is TRBV9; possibly TRBD1 for D (6 bases). There are 15 residues in the CDR3. Trimming cost V 1 base and J 1 base, with 11 bases left between them. Germline loops: CDR1 SGDLS, CDR2 YYNGEE. CDR3 DNA sequence: TGTGCCAGCAGCGTAAGTACAGGGCAGAACACTGAAGCTTTCTTT. This encodes CASSVSTGQNTEAFF.

In DNA form, the CDR3 reads TGTGCCATCAGTGCAGCCGGACTAGCGGGGAACAATGAGCAGTTCTTC. The encoded protein is CAISAAGLAGNNEQFF. This chain links TRBV10-3 with TRBJ2-1, with TRBD2 matching 12 bases. The trim removed 4 bases at V and 5 bases at J, leaving 6 bases unmatched. This CDR3 spans 16 amino acids. Germline assignment: CDR1 ENHRY and CDR2 SYGVKD.

The V gene is TRBV6-6, the J gene TRBJ1-6; D call uncertain. This CDR3 contains 13 residues. Per the germline V gene, CDR1 is MNHNY and CDR2 is SVGAGI (reference sequence). The V end lost 7 bases, the J end lost 9 bases, and 13 bases lay between the germline ends. DNA for the CDR3: TGTGCCAGCATTCCCCTTACGGGTTCACCCCTCCACTTT. Protein: CASIPLTGSPLHF.

This rearrangement joins TRBV7-3 to TRBJ2-3; 11 positions match TRBD2. Germline V CDR1 and CDR2: SGHTA, FQGTGA. CDR3 length: 20 residues. The trim removed 2 bases at V and 2 bases at J, leaving 15 bases unmatched. The CDR3 nucleotides are TGTGCCAGCAGCTTAGCCGCCCCCTCTCTAGCGGGGGGTCCCACAGATACGCAGTATTTT. Protein sequence: CASSLAAPSLAGGPTDTQYF. The whole variable domain, remainder taken from reference TRBV7-3 and TRBJ2-3, is GAGVSQTPSNKVTEKGKYVELRCDPISGHTALYWYRQSLGQGPEFLIYFQGTGAADDSGLPNDRFFAVRPEGSVSTLKIQRTERGDSAVYLCASSLAAPSLAGGPTDTQYFGPGTRLTVL.

A word on this clone: Other DNA sequences in this sample translate to the same CDR3. J is TRBJ2-7 and V is TRBV18; D is possibly TRBD1 (5 bases). The germline V gene has CDR1 KGHSH and CDR2 LQKENI. This CDR3 has 14 amino acids. V lost 3 bases, J lost 0 bases, and 9 bases lay in between. CDR3 sequence: CASSPREGSYEQYF. DNA for the CDR3: TGTGCCAGCTCACCCAGGGAAGGCTCCTACGAGCAGTACTTC.

About this clone: At one end, the junction sequence differs from germline, possibly due to a read error. The CDR3 region is CASSHSSGTGVYEQYF. Written as DNA, the CDR3 is TGTGCCAGCAGTCACTCATCAGGGACAGGGGTCTACGAGCAGTACTTC. J is TRBJ2-7 and V is TRBV6-5, with TRBD1 matching over 10 bases. Germline V lookup: CDR1 MNHEY, CDR2 SVGAGI. The CDR3 runs 16 residues.

A single count supports this clone. The genes are TRBV2 and TRBJ2-7, with TRBD2 matching 15 bases. Trimming at V came to 5 bases and at J to 7 bases, leaving 9 bases not matched to a gene. The germline gives CDR1 SNHLY, CDR2 FYNNEI. The CDR3 loop spans 16 amino acids. The CDR3 nucleotides read TGTGCCAGCAGTTCCCCAGGACTAGCGGGGGGGCTTGAGCAGTACTTC. Translating it yields CASSSPGLAGGLEQYF.

The rearrangement uses TRBV25-1 and TRBJ2-5, with 8 nucleotides matching TRBD1. The V and J ends lost 1 base and 4 bases, in that order; junction bases with no gene match: 8. The V gene's germline CDR1 is MGHDK and CDR2 SYGVNS. CDR3 length equals 16 residues. The CDR3 nucleotides read TGTGCCAGCAGTGAATTCTTCAACAGGGGGTCAGAGACCCAGTACTTC. The encoded protein is CASSEFFNRGSETQYF.

The V call is TRBV7-9, the J call TRBJ1-4; TRBD1 agrees at 7 bases. Germline V lookup: CDR1 SEHNR, CDR2 FQNEAQ (reference sequence). Trimming removed 1 base from V and 9 bases from J; junction bases left unmatched: 11. This CDR3 is 16 amino acids long. The CDR3 DNA reads TGTGCCAGCAGCTTAGGGGGACAGCCACCGGGAAAAAAACTGTTTTTT. It is translated as CASSLGGQPPGKKLFF.

In this sample, this clone turned up once. V usage is TRBV5-1 and J usage is TRBJ1-1; a weak D match, TRBD1 (6 bases). V lost 0 bases, J lost 4 bases, and 13 bases lay in between. Per germline, CDR1 SGHRS and CDR2 YFSETQ. The CDR3 sequence is 15 residues long. The CDR3 DNA reads TGCGCCAGCAGCTTGGTTTCAGGGGCGCCCACTGAAGCTTTCTTT. Translation: CASSLVSGAPTEAFF.

V is TRBV27 and J is TRBJ1-1; D not resolved. Per the germline V gene, CDR1 is MNHEY and CDR2 is SMNVEV (reference sequence). This CDR3 spans 14 amino acids. V gave up 2 bases and J gave up 0 bases, with 7 bases separating them. CDR3 DNA: TGTGCCAGCAGTTTACGTCAGATGAACACTGAAGCTTTCTTT. Amino acids: CASSLRQMNTEAFF.

The rearrangement links TRBV2 to TRBJ1-2, with a weak D call TRBD1 (5 bases). The CDR3 is 13 amino acids. V was pared by 0 bases and J by 8 bases, with 10 bases between. Germline V gene sequence: CDR1 SNHLY, CDR2 FYNNEI. The chain's CDR3 is CASSEAGRGGYTF. CDR3 bases: TGTGCCAGCAGTGAAGCGGGCCGGGGGGGCTACACCTTC.

The gene calls are TRBV29-1 and TRBJ2-3, with D tentatively TRBD2 (5 bases). V gave up 6 bases and J gave up 2 bases, with 9 bases separating them. The germline gives CDR1 SQVTM, CDR2 ANQGSEA. The CDR3 is 12 residues long. The CDR3 sequence: CSVEGFTDTQYF. As DNA, the CDR3 is TGCAGCGTCGAGGGATTCACAGATACGCAGTATTTT.

The CDR3 here is CASSVGTDYYHEQYF. The DNA for the CDR3 is TGTGCCAGCAGCGTCGGGACAGACTACTACCACGAGCAGTACTTC. The rearrangement uses TRBV9 and TRBJ2-7, with TRBD1 matching 7 bases. CDR1 SGDLS and CDR2 YYNGEE come from the germline V gene. The trim removed 2 bases at V and 5 bases at J, leaving 10 bases unmatched. The CDR3 runs 15 residues.

The chain recombines TRBV18 with TRBJ2-4; 8 nucleotides match TRBD2. The CDR3 totals 16 residues. The junction had 12 bases not matched to a gene; V was cut back by 6 bases and J by 5 bases. Germline assignment: CDR1 KGHSH and CDR2 LQKENI. CDR3 residues: CASSLISGVGENIQYF. The DNA for the CDR3 is TGTGCCAGCTCTCTCATTAGCGGGGTTGGAGAAAACATTCAGTACTTC.

In this sample, this clone turned up once. The chain has TRBV4-2 and TRBJ2-7, with D maybe TRBD2 (6 bases). Germline V gives CDR1 LGHNA, CDR2 YNFKEQ. The ends were cut back, 1 base at V and 7 bases at J, with 14 bases in the middle. CDR3 length: 14 residues. CDR3 loop: CASSQGAGYGEQYF. The CDR3 bases are TGTGCCAGCAGCCAAGGAGCGGGTTACGGGGAGCAGTACTTC.

This rearrangement joins TRBV6-2 or TRBV6-3 to TRBJ2-7; TRBD2 is a possible D gene (6 bases). The CDR3 has 15 amino acids. Germline CDR1 MNHEY, CDR2 SVGEGT. V lost 6 bases and J 4 bases, leaving 19 bases between the germline ends. CDR3 in amino acids: CASSAPGGNLYEQYF. CDR3 coding DNA: TGTGCCAGCAGCGCCCCTGGCGGGAACCTTTACGAGCAGTACTTC.

The rearrangement joins TRBV7-2 to TRBJ1-1, with no clear D. Germline V lookup: CDR1 SGHTA, CDR2 FQGNSA. Trimming shortened V by 4 bases and J by 5 bases, and 11 bases separated the two germline ends. The CDR3 has 13 amino acids. The chain's CDR3 is CASSSQQITEAFF. In DNA, the CDR3 is TGTGCCAGCAGCTCCCAACAGATAACTGAAGCTTTCTTT.

This clone was observed a single time. The chain is built from TRBV12-3 or TRBV12-4 and TRBJ2-2; D unclear. This CDR3 region has 11 residues. Trimming took 5 bases from V and 5 from J, leaving 3 bases between them. The CDR3 protein is CASSQTGELFF. The DNA of the CDR3 is TGTGCCAGCAGTCAAACCGGGGAGCTGTTTTTT.

The chain uses TRBV10-3 and TRBJ2-3; possible D gene TRBD1, 6 bases. The CDR3 consists of 13 residues. CDR1 and CDR2 (germline): ENHRY, SYGVKD. The V end was cut by 5 bases, the J end by 3 bases, with 9 bases between. The CDR3 loop reads CAISLQGTDTQYF. The CDR3, as DNA: TGTGCCATCAGTCTGCAGGGGACAGATACGCAGTATTTT.

The rearrangement uses TRBV5-4 and TRBJ1-4, with D unresolved. V was trimmed by 4 bases and J by 0 bases, leaving 16 bases between them. The germline V gene encodes CDR1 SGHNT and CDR2 YYREEE (reference sequence). This CDR3 spans 17 amino acids. The CDR3 DNA reads as TGTGCCAGCAGCCTTAGAGTCGCACCTGCAACTAATGAAAAACTGTTTTTT. Its protein is CASSLRVAPATNEKLFF.

This clone was found once. The CDR3 nucleotides read TGTGCCAGCAGCGCCAGCTCCAGGGGTAATTCACCCCTCCACTTT. It encodes CASSASSRGNSPLHF. The chain links TRBV7-6 to TRBJ1-6, with D possibly TRBD1 on 6 matching bases. The germline V gene has CDR1 SGHVS and CDR2 FNYEAQ. The length of the CDR3 is 15 residues. V was clipped by 5 bases and J by 6 bases, with 14 bases between them.

This clone showed up just once. The genes are TRBV4-3 and TRBJ2-2; D is uncertain. V shed 4 bases and J shed 0 bases, with 6 bases lying between them. The CDR3 is made up of 14 amino acids. The V gene's germline CDR1 is LGHNA and CDR2 YSLEER. The CDR3 nucleotides are TGCGCCAGCAGCCTCGACACGAACACCGGGGAGCTGTTTTTT. It translates to CASSLDTNTGELFF.

The chain is built from TRBV5-1 and TRBJ2-3; TRBD1 is a possible D gene (5 bases). The ends were cut back, 1 base at V and 6 bases at J, with 15 bases in the middle. The CDR3 is 15 residues long. Germline-derived CDR1 and CDR2 are SGHRS and YFSETQ. The CDR3: CASSLTGGAADTQYF. The CDR3, as DNA: TGCGCCAGCAGCTTGACAGGTGGTGCGGCCGATACGCAGTATTTT.

This chain uses TRBV29-1 with TRBJ2-5; 7 positions match TRBD2. The V gene's germline CDR1 is SQVTM and CDR2 ANQGSEA. The ends lost 3 bases at V and 7 bases at J; junction bases unmatched: 11. There are 14 residues in the CDR3. For the CDR3, the DNA is TGCAGCGTTGATGGGCGGGGGAGCCGCGGGACCCAGTACTTC. Protein: CSVDGRGSRGTQYF.

This clone was seen more than once but under ten times. The V call is TRBV5-6, the J call TRBJ1-6, with D unclear. V dropped 0 bases and J dropped 9 bases, with 7 bases sitting between them. Looked up from germline, CDR1 is SGHDT and CDR2 is YYEEEE. There are 13 residues in the CDR3. CDR3: CASSLAGLSPLHF. As DNA, the CDR3 is TGTGCCAGCAGCTTGGCAGGACTTTCACCCCTCCACTTT. The full variable domain, with the rest looked up from reference TRBV5-6 and TRBJ1-6, is DAGVTQSPTHLIKTRGQQVTLRCSPKSGHDTVSWYQQALGQGPQFIFQYYEEEERQRGNFPDRFSGHQFPNYSSELNVNALLLGDSALYLCASSLAGLSPLHFGNGTRLTVT.